This entry concerns a single T cell receptor beta chain. This clonotype was counted at least ten times. Its antigen is not yet known. Base-call qualities are not available, and no considerably larger clone is one nucleotide away. These data belong to a study of T cell repertoires in cytomegalovirus infection (dated by TCRdb to between 2018 and 2021). As for the study more broadly: The HLA type of each donor mattered for the analysis, because public TCR beta signatures pointed to carriage of CMV infection along with the matching HLA type. Paper-wide results and their limitations: The ex vivo response was dominated by HLA-C-restricted CMV-specific TCR beta clonotypes, which also provided the single most frequent clonotype in two of eight donors. Cumulative frequency of public TCR beta family members discriminated carriers of CMV infection plus the relevant HLA type in this cohort and an independent roughly 340-donor cohort.

TCRdb names Illumina HiSeq 1500 as the instrument used. In TCRdb, the public reads were trimmed at Q25 with fastp and aligned with MiXCR, with productive beta chains retained. Every CDR3 protein is listed once, alongside the most common genes and DNA of its rows. The sample includes 150,000 to 200,000 distinct CDR3 sequences, with about 28% observed a single time. In total, the top ten clones hold 31% of the sample. V is pared back by 0 bases and J by 0 bases, with 12 bases lying between the germline termini. CDR1 and CDR2, looked up from the germline V gene, are SGHVS and FNYEAQ. Spanning cysteine to phenylalanine, the CDR3 consists of 17 amino acids. Only the CDR3 part of the read is kept: 51 bases, read in frame from the first base.

Sample: PBMCs. The V and J genes are TRBV7-6 and TRBJ1-3; a tentative D match to TRBD1 spans 5 bases. This TCR was sampled from a human donor in good health (CMV status not recorded). Some clones in this sample may be carry-over from other donors' samples. The CDR3: CASSLATGADSGNTIYF. The DNA sequence is as follows: TGTGCCAGCAGCTTAGCTACCGGGGCCGACTCTGGAAACACCATATATTTT. The CDR3, completed at both ends by the reference TRBV7-6 and TRBJ1-3 genes, gives the full variable domain GAGVSQSPRYKVTKRGQDVALRCDPISGHVSLYWYRQALGQGPEFLTYFNYEAQQDKSGLPNDRFSAERPEGSISTLTIQRTEQRDSAMYRCASSLATGADSGNTIYFGEGSWLTVV.